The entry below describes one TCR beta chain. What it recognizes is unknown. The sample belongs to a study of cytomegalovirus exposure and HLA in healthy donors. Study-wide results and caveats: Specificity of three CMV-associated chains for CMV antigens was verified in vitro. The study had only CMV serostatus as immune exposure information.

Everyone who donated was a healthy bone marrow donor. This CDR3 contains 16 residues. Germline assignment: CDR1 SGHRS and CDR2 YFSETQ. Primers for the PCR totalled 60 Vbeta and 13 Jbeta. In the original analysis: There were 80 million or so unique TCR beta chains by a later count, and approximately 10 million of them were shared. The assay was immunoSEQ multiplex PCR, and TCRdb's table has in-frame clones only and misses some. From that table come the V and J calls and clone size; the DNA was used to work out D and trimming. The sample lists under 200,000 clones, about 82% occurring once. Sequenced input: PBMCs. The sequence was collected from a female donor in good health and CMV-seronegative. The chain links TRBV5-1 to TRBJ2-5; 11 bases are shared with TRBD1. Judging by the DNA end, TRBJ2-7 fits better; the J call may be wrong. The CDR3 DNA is TGCGCCAGCAGCACAGGACCGGGACAGGGGGTCTACGAGCAGTACTTC. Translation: CASSTGPGQGVYEQYF.